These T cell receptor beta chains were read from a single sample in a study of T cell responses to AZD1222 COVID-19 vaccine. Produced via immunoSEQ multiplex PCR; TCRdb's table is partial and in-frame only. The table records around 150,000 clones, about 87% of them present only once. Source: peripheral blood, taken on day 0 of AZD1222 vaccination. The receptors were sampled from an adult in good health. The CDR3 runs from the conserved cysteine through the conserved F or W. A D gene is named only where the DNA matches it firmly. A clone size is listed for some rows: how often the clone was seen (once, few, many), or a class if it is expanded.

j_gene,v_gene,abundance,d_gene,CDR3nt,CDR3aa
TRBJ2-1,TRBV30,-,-,TGTGCCTGGAGTGTAAGCCTAGCATACAATGAGCAGTTCTTC,CAWSVSLAYNEQFF
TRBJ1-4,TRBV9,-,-,TGTGCCAGCAGCGTAGGGTTTTGGGGGGATGGGGAACTGTTTTTT,CASSVGFWGDGELFF
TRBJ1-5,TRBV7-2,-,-,TGTGCCAGCAGTTTACAGGGTGGGAGCAATCAGCCCCAGCATTTT,CASSLQGGSNQPQHF
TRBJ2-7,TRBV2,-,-,TGTGCCAGCAGTGAAGTGGGTCTAGCTTCCTACGAGCAGTACTTC,CASSEVGLASYEQYF
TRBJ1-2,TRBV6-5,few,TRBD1,TGTGCCAGCAGCTATACAGGGGGCCGCAACTATGGCTACACCTTC,CASSYTGGRNYGYTF
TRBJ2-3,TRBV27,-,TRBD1,TGTGCCAGCAGCCCCCGCTTCGGACAGGGGCGATCAGATACGCAGTATTTT,CASSPRFGQGRSDTQYF
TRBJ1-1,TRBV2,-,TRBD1,TGTGCCAGCAGGGGGGACAGCATGAACACTGAAGCTTTCTTT,CASRGDSMNTEAFF
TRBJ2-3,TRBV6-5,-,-,TGTGCCAGCAGTTACTCTAATGGGGGTACGCAGTATTTT,CASSYSNGGTQYF
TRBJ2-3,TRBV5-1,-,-,TGCGCCAGCAGCCCATTAATTAGCACAGATACGCAGTATTTT,CASSPLISTDTQYF
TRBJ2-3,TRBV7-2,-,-,TGTGCCAGCAGCTCACAAGCGTTAACTGCCACAGATACGCAGTATTTT,CASSSQALTATDTQYF
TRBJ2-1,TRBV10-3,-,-,TGTGCCATCAGGGAAGGGTCCTACAATGAGCAGTTCTTC,CAIREGSYNEQFF
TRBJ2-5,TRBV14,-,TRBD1,TGTGCCAGCAGCCCGGGACAGTACCAAGAGACCCAGTACTTC,CASSPGQYQETQYF
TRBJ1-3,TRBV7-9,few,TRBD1,TGTGCCAGCAGCCCGACAGGGTACTCTGGAAACACCATATATTTT,CASSPTGYSGNTIYF
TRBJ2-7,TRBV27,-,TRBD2,TGTGCCAGCAGTTTACTCCGAGCGGGAGCTTACGAGCAGTACTTC,CASSLLRAGAYEQYF
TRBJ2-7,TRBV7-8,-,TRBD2,TGTGCCAGCAGCTCGGGAGGGATTCGCAGAGACGAGCAGTACTTC,CASSSGGIRRDEQYF
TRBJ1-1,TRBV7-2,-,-,TGTGCCAGCAGCTTAGCACAGCCGAACACTGAAGCTTTCTTT,CASSLAQPNTEAFF
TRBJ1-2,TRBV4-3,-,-,TGCGCCAGCAGCCAAGAATTTAGGGGCAGGGCTTATTATGGCTACACCTTC,CASSQEFRGRAYYGYTF
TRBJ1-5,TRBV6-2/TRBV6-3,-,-,TGTGCCAGCAGTTATATGGGGTATTCTCAGCCCCAGCATTTT,CASSYMGYSQPQHF
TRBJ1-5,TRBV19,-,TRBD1,TGTGCCAGTAGTATGTATTGGGACAGGGATGTTCAGCCCCAGCATTTT,CASSMYWDRDVQPQHF
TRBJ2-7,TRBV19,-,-,TGTGCCAGTAGTCCCCGTTCCCTCTCGCCTGGGCAAGGTAAAACCTACGCGCAGTACTTC,CASSPRSLSPGQGKTYAQYF
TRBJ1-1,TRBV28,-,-,TGTGCCAGCAGTTTAGTAGGCAACACTGAAGCTTTCTTT,CASSLVGNTEAFF
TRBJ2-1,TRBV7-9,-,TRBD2,TGTGCCAGCAGCCCAAGGGTAGGACTAGTAAACAATGAGCAGTTCTTC,CASSPRVGLVNNEQFF
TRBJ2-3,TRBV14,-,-,TGTGCCAGCAGCCCCGCGGGCCCCGGGATAGATACGCAGTATTTT,CASSPAGPGIDTQYF
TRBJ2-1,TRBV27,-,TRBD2,TGTGCCAGCAGCGGTGGGACTAGCGGGAGGAGCTCCTACAATGAGCAGTTCTTC,CASSGGTSGRSSYNEQFF
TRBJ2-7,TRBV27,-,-,TGTGCCAGCAGTCCCTCGGGGGTCGACGAGCAGTACTTC,CASSPSGVDEQYF
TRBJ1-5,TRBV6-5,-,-,TGTGCCAGCAGGGCCGGGACAAATCAGCCCCAGCATTTT,CASRAGTNQPQHF
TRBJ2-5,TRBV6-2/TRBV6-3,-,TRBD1,TGTGCCAGCAGTTACAACAGGGGAGAGACCCAGTACTTC,CASSYNRGETQYF
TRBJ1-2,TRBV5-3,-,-,TGTGCCAGAAGCTTGTATTACCGCAGGGGCGGCTACACCTTC,CARSLYYRRGGYTF
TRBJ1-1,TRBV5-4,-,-,TGTGCCAGCAGCTTGGAGGGTCTGGGGGTGGCAGCTTTCTTT,CASSLEGLGVAAFF
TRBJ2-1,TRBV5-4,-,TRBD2,TGTGCCAGCAGCCCCTGGGGACTAGCGGGAAACAATGAGCAGTTCTTC,CASSPWGLAGNNEQFF
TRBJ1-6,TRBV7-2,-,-,TGTGCCAGCAGCCCCCTCTATAATTCACCCCTCCACTTT,CASSPLYNSPLHF
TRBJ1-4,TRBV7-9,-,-,TGTGCCAGCAGCTCCGCAGGGGCTGCTAATGAAAAACTGTTTTTT,CASSSAGAANEKLFF
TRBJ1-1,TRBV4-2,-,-,TGTGCCAGCAGCCAGGACCTGGGACCAGATATGAACACTGAAGCTTTCTTT,CASSQDLGPDMNTEAFF
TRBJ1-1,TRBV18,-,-,TGTGCCAGCTCCGGAGGACGTAACACTGAAGCTTTCTTT,CASSGGRNTEAFF
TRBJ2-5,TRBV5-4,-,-,TGTGCCAGCAGCTTGGGTCTAGCCTCACAAGAGACCCAGTACTTC,CASSLGLASQETQYF
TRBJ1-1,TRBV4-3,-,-,TGCGCCAGCAGCCCCTCGAGGGGCGGGAACACTGAAGCTTTCTTT,CASSPSRGGNTEAFF
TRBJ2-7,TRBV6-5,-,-,TGTGCCAGCAGCGACCCCACCTTATACGAGCAGTACTTC,CASSDPTLYEQYF
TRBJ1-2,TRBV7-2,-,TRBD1,TGTGCCAGCAGTTCAGGACAGGGCGGAAATGGCTACACCTTC,CASSSGQGGNGYTF
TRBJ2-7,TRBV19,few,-,TGTGCCAGTAGTGTTGGAGGGGCAAGCTCCTACGAGCAGTACTTC,CASSVGGASSYEQYF
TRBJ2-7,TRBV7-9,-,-,TGTGCCAGCAGCTTCCCCGGGGAGCAGTACTTC,CASSFPGEQYF
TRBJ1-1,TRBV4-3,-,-,TGCGCCAGCAGCCAACTTCTTACCATTGGCACTGAAGCTTTCTTT,CASSQLLTIGTEAFF
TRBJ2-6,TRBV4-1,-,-,TGCGCCAGCAGCCACTCGAGGGACATCTCTGGGGCCAACGTCCTGACTTTC,CASSHSRDISGANVLTF
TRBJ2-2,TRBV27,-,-,TGTGCCAGCAGACCCCGAACATTTTACAGGGGAGGCGCCGGGGAGCTGTTTTTT,CASRPRTFYRGGAGELFF
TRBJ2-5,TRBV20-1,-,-,TGCAGTGCTAGTAGTTTAGATGGGCAAGAGACCCAGTACTTC,CSASSLDGQETQYF
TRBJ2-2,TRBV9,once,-,TGTGCCAGCAGCGTTGGAGTCGGGCGCACCGGGGAGCTGTTTTTT,CASSVGVGRTGELFF
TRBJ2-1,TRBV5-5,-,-,TGTGCCAGCAGCTTAAACTGGGGCAATGAGCAGTTCTTC,CASSLNWGNEQFF
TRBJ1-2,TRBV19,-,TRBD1,TGTGCCAGTAGTCTCGGGACAGGGTATGGCTACACCTTC,CASSLGTGYGYTF
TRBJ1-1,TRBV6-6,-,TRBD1,TGTGCCAGCAGAACAGACAGGGGAATGAACACTGAAGCTTTCTTT,CASRTDRGMNTEAFF
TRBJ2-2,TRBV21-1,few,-,TGTGCCAGCAGCAAAGGACGACAGGACCTCACCGGGGAGCTGTTTTTT,CASSKGRQDLTGELFF
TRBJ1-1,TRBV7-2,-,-,TGTGCCAGCAGTTACATCATAGGCACGGAAGCTTTCTTT,CASSYIIGTEAFF
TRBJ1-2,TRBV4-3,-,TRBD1,TGCGCCAGCAGCCACCGGGACAGTCCCCTCGGGGGCTACACCTTC,CASSHRDSPLGGYTF
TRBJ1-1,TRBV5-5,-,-,TGTGCCAGCAGCAATCCCGGGAAAAACACTGAAGCTTTCTTT,CASSNPGKNTEAFF
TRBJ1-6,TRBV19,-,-,TGTGCCAGTAGTATAGACACAGGCCGAAATTCACCCCTCCACTTT,CASSIDTGRNSPLHF